This T cell receptor beta chain was retrieved from a study of response to subunit inactivated influenza vaccine. The CDR3 runs to 14 residues. Germline assignment: CDR1 SGHTA and CDR2 FQGNSA. V lost 6 bases, J lost 0 bases, and 12 bases lay in between. TCRdb re-called the RT-PCR reads with MiXCR, one entry per CDR3 protein. The top ten hold approximately 10% of the sample, which has around 600,000 distinct CDR3 sequences, around 11% seen once. In its sample, this clonotype was seen a few times. These data are also associated with another study on T cells expressing NK-cell markers. That report adds: 5'RACE template switching with UMIs produced the TCR beta cDNA. Sorted T-cell subsets CD3+CD56+NKG2C+, CD3+CD56+NKG2C- and CD3+CD56-NKG2C+ were TCR beta-sequenced. Eight donors were sequenced, seven testing HCMV-seropositive and one testing seronegative. CD8+ T cells in over 5 donors included dominant NKG2C+ clonotypes at 1.0-7.0%. Topping the CD3+CD56-NKG2C+ fraction as well were these clonotypes, in a few donors.

The TCR sequence derives from a man in his fifties who received an inactivated influenza vaccine. This specimen was PBMCs from blood, taken on the day of vaccination. This chain connects TRBV7-2 to TRBJ2-7; D remains ambiguous. For the CDR3, the DNA is TGTGCCAGCAGTGTAGGAAAGAGCTCCTACGAGCAGTACTTC. It is translated as CASSVGKSSYEQYF.